The 28 T cell receptor beta chains given below trace back to one sample, sequenced in a study of cytomegalovirus exposure and HLA in healthy donors. 60 Vbeta and 13 Jbeta primers were used in PCR. The repertoire was sequenced with immunoSEQ multiplex PCR; TCRdb's copy has only in-frame clones and lacks some. The table lists around 130,000 clones, 84% of them singletons. Material for sequencing was PBMCs. The receptor source for this set is a woman aged 18-29 years in good health and CMV-seropositive.

This clone was detected once. Other DNA sequences within the sample encode an identical CDR3. The chain employs TRBV7-3 and TRBJ1-6, with a tentative D call TRBD1 (6 bases). Trimming left V 2 bases short and J 6 bases short, with 8 bases between. The CDR3 runs 14 residues. The germline V gene has CDR1 SGHTA and CDR2 FQGTGA. The CDR3 loop is CASSLGQPNSPLHF. The CDR3 coding sequence is TGTGCCAGCAGCTTAGGACAGCCTAATTCACCCCTCCACTTT. The complete variable domain, with remaining parts taken from reference TRBV7-3 and TRBJ1-6, reads GAGVSQTPSNKVTEKGKYVELRCDPISGHTALYWYRQSLGQGPEFLIYFQGTGAADDSGLPNDRFFAVRPEGSVSTLKIQRTERGDSAVYLCASSLGQPNSPLHFGNGTRLTVT.

The rearrangement joins TRBV6-5 to TRBJ2-7, with TRBD2 matching over 14 bases. In germline, CDR1 is MNHEY, CDR2 SVGAGI. Unmatched junction bases numbered 5, after V lost 5 bases and J lost 5 bases. The CDR3 covers 15 residues. CDR3 protein: CASSGLAGGMDEQYF. CDR3 in DNA: TGTGCCAGCAGTGGACTAGCGGGGGGCATGGACGAGCAGTACTTC.

The V gene is TRBV5-5, the J gene TRBJ1-4; the D gene is possibly TRBD1 (6 bases). Germline loops: CDR1 SGHKS, CDR2 YYEKEE (reference sequence). The germline V and J ends were trimmed by 6 bases and 2 bases, with 17 bases remaining between them. The CDR3 length is 16 residues. CDR3 DNA sequence: TGTGCCAGCACTGGACGTCGGGGGGCGACTAATGAAAAACTGTTTTTT. Its protein is CASTGRRGATNEKLFF.

The chain joins TRBV7-3 to TRBJ2-2, with TRBD2 matching 8 bases. V gave up 5 bases and J gave up 6 bases; unmatched junction bases: 5. Germline lookup yields CDR1 SGHTA and CDR2 FQGTGA. The CDR3 is 14 residues long. CDR3 DNA: TGTGCCAGCAGCCCCGGACTAGCACCCGGGGAGCTGTTTTTT. Translating gives CASSPGLAPGELFF.

The V gene is TRBV29-1, the J gene TRBJ2-5, with D possibly matching TRBD1 (6 bases). CDR1 is SQVTM and CDR2 is ANQGSEA in the germline V gene. The CDR3 totals 13 residues. The V and J ends lost 7 bases and 1 base respectively, with 13 bases between them. The CDR3 reads CSAPWGPQETQYF. The DNA of the CDR3 is TGCAGCGCCCCTTGGGGGCCCCAAGAGACCCAGTACTTC.

In DNA, the CDR3 is TGTGCCAGTAGTATCGGCGGGGGCTTATACGAGCAGTACTTC. Residues: CASSIGGGLYEQYF. The chain uses TRBV19 and TRBJ2-7; possibly TRBD2 for D (7 bases). The CDR3 runs to 14 residues. Germline CDR1 and CDR2: LNHDA and SQIVND (reference sequence). V lost 3 bases and J 4 bases, leaving 13 bases between the germline ends.

Regarding this clone: Compared with germline, one end of the junction differs, possibly owing to a read error. The chain joins TRBV7-7 to TRBJ2-2, with D perhaps TRBD2 (6 bases). Germline V CDR1 and CDR2: SSHAT, FNYEAQ (reference sequence). CDR3 length equals 15 residues. The CDR3 DNA reads TGTGCTAGCAGCACCGGAGGGGCTAACACCGGGGAGCTGTTTTTT. It encodes CASSTGGANTGELFF.

The chain combines TRBV5-1 with TRBJ2-5; 9 bases agree with TRBD2. The CDR3 extends over 15 amino acids. The germline V gene encodes CDR1 SGHRS and CDR2 YFSETQ. The junction had 8 bases not matched to a gene; V was cut back by 3 bases and J by 5 bases. Here the CDR3 DNA reads TGCGCCAGCAGCTATAGCGGGGGCTCGATGGAGACCCAGTACTTC. Protein sequence: CASSYSGGSMETQYF.

The chain uses TRBV19 and TRBJ2-1; D uncertain. The CDR3 totals 14 residues. Germline V gives CDR1 LNHDA, CDR2 SQIVND (reference sequence). Trimming cost V 4 bases and J 3 bases, with 10 bases left between them. This CDR3 is CASSTGSIYNEQFF. The CDR3 DNA is TGTGCCAGTAGTACAGGCAGTATCTACAATGAGCAGTTCTTC.

This chain connects TRBV2 to TRBJ1-6; TRBD1 agrees at 7 bases. Germline CDR1 SNHLY, CDR2 FYNNEI. V was clipped by 2 bases and J by 6 bases; unmatched bases: 1. This CDR3 is 14 amino acids long. The CDR3: CASSEWDSNSPLHF. DNA for the CDR3: TGTGCCAGCAGTGAATGGGACAGTAATTCACCCCTCCACTTT.

The rearrangement joins TRBV5-1 to TRBJ1-5, with D possibly TRBD1 on 6 matching bases. CDR3 length equals 15 residues. V was cut by 0 bases and J by 4 bases, with 11 bases left in between. The germline gives CDR1 SGHRS, CDR2 YFSETQ. The CDR3 DNA is TGCGCCAGCAGCTTGGGGACAGATGTTAATCAGCCCCAGCATTTT. Translated, it gives CASSLGTDVNQPQHF.

The chain joins TRBV10-3 to TRBJ2-7; 13 nucleotides align to TRBD2. The CDR3 has 16 residues. The V segment lost 2 bases and the J segment 3 bases; nucleotides outside the gene matches: 4. The germline gives CDR1 ENHRY, CDR2 SYGVKD. The CDR3 region is CAISEGGLAGSYEQYF. Written as DNA, the CDR3 is TGTGCCATCAGTGAGGGGGGACTAGCGGGGAGCTACGAGCAGTACTTC.

The chain is built from TRBV29-1 and TRBJ2-7, with 8 bases aligning to TRBD1. The germline gives CDR1 SQVTM, CDR2 ANQGSEA. With 7 bases clipped from V and 4 bases from J, the junction kept 9 bases outside the gene matches. This CDR3 comprises 13 residues. In DNA form, the CDR3 reads TGCAGCGCAATTTGGACAGGGCGGTACGAGCAGTACTTC. This encodes CSAIWTGRYEQYF.

This sequence joins TRBV29-1 and TRBJ1-1; 7 bases line up with TRBD1. The junction had 1 base not matched to a gene; V was cut back by 4 bases and J by 2 bases. CDR1 is SQVTM, CDR2 ANQGSEA, per germline. CDR3 size: 12 residues. CDR3 residues: CSVGQGNTEAFF. CDR3 nucleotides: TGCAGCGTTGGACAGGGAAACACTGAAGCTTTCTTT.

This chain uses TRBV27 with TRBJ2-3, with no clear D. The germline CDR1 and CDR2 sequences are MNHEY and SMNVEV (reference sequence). Trimming removed 8 bases from V and 4 bases from J, with 22 bases in between. CDR3 length: 16 amino acids. CDR3 protein: CASAPGYGYRADTQYF. In DNA form, the CDR3 reads TGTGCCAGCGCTCCTGGTTATGGTTACCGGGCAGATACGCAGTATTTT.

J is TRBJ1-2 and V is TRBV28, with 9 bases matching TRBD1. The CDR3 has 14 residues. Germline assignment: CDR1 MDHEN and CDR2 SYDVKM. With 5 bases clipped from V and 4 bases from J, the junction kept 5 bases outside the gene matches. In nucleotides, the CDR3 is TGTGCCAGCAGTACACAGGGGGCAACCTATGGCTACACCTTC. This codes for CASSTQGATYGYTF.

The chain combines TRBV10-3 with TRBJ1-1, with D possibly matching TRBD1 (5 bases). Deletions cut 6 bases from V and 2 bases from J, with 22 bases between. The CDR3 is made up of 17 amino acids. CDR1 is ENHRY and CDR2 is SYGVKD in the germline V gene. CDR3 nucleotides: TGTGCCATCAGCCCCTTCTCCCCCCCAGGGTTTAACACTGAAGCTTTCTTT. Translation gives CAISPFSPPGFNTEAFF.

This clone has only a few counts. This chain connects TRBV6-5 to TRBJ1-6, with D uncertain. There are 13 residues in the CDR3. Germline CDR1 MNHEY, CDR2 SVGAGI. V was cut by 7 bases and J by 6 bases, with 10 bases left in between. The CDR3 sequence is CASKSLLNSPLHF. The CDR3 nucleotides read TGTGCCAGCAAAAGCTTACTTAATTCACCCCTCCACTTT.

CDR3 nucleotides: TGTGCCACCGAACAAGGGACAGGGCGCACAGATACGCAGTATTTT. Translated: CATEQGTGRTDTQYF. This chain links TRBV6-5 with TRBJ2-3; TRBD1 matches at 9 bases. Per germline, CDR1 MNHEY and CDR2 SVGAGI. The CDR3 length is 15 residues. With V trimmed by 10 bases and J by 1 base, 9 bases remained unmatched.

The rearrangement joins TRBV5-4 to TRBJ2-5, with a possible D match to TRBD2 (7 bases). V was cut by 4 bases and J by 5 bases, with 18 bases left in between. CDR3 size: 15 residues. The germline gives CDR1 SGHNT, CDR2 YYREEE (reference sequence). CDR3 sequence reads: CASSAGGQGGETQYF. In nucleotides, the CDR3 is TGTGCCAGCAGCGCCGGGGGGCAGGGCGGGGAGACCCAGTACTTC. The complete variable domain, with remaining parts taken from reference TRBV5-4 and TRBJ2-5, reads ETGVTQSPTHLIKTRGQQVTLRCSSQSGHNTVSWYQQALGQGPQFIFQYYREEENGRGNFPPRFSGLQFPNYSSELNVNALELDDSALYLCASSAGGQGGETQYFGPGTRLLVL.

This clone was recorded once. V is TRBV6-1 and J is TRBJ2-1; 8 bases match TRBD2. There are 14 residues in the CDR3. J was trimmed by 5 bases and V by 10 bases; bases with no gene match: 10. CDR1 is MNHNS, CDR2 SASEGT, per germline. The CDR3 protein is CATARRGVNNEQFF. The DNA for the CDR3 is TGTGCCACCGCTCGGCGGGGGGTCAACAATGAGCAGTTCTTC.

V gene TRBV27 combines with J gene TRBJ2-7; D is ambiguous. CDR3 length: 14 amino acids. Germline V lookup: CDR1 MNHEY, CDR2 SMNVEV (reference sequence). Trimming removed 2 bases at V and 1 base at J, with 9 bases between. CDR3 loop: CASSLHGESYEQYF. The CDR3 nucleotides read TGTGCCAGCAGTTTACATGGAGAATCCTACGAGCAGTACTTC.

V usage is TRBV18 and J usage is TRBJ2-1; 7 bases fit TRBD1. V dropped 3 bases and J dropped 8; count of bases not matched to a gene: 10. Germline-derived CDR1 and CDR2 are KGHSH and LQKENI. The CDR3 spans 15 residues. The CDR3 spells CASSPDRAVWDEQFF. CDR3 nucleotides: TGTGCCAGCTCACCCGACAGGGCCGTTTGGGATGAGCAGTTCTTC.

This chain uses TRBV7-9 with TRBJ1-1; TRBD1 agrees at 8 bases. V shed 1 base, J shed 5 bases, and the junction held 6 bases outside the gene matches. Per the germline V gene, CDR1 is SEHNR and CDR2 is FQNEAQ (reference sequence). This CDR3 is built from 15 residues. The CDR3 protein is CASSLESGGGTEAFF. CDR3 coding DNA: TGTGCCAGCAGCTTAGAGTCAGGGGGCGGGACTGAAGCTTTCTTT. Full variable domain (missing parts from reference TRBV7-9 and TRBJ1-1): DTGVSQNPRHKITKRGQNVTFRCDPISEHNRLYWYRQTLGQGPEFLTYFQNEAQLEKSRLLSDRFSAERPKGSFSTLEIQRTEQGDSAMYLCASSLESGGGTEAFFGQGTRLTVV.

In the case of this clone: At one end, the junction sequence differs from germline, possibly due to a read error. V and J are TRBV7-9 and TRBJ1-5; the D is unclear. The CDR3 covers 15 residues. CDR1 and CDR2 from the germline V gene are SEHNR and FQNEAQ (reference sequence). The CDR3 protein is CSSSPERRLNQPQHF. The CDR3 region has the DNA TGTTCCAGCAGCCCCGAGAGGCGGCTCAATCAGCCCCAGCATTTT.

The chain couples TRBV9 to TRBJ2-7; tentatively, D is TRBD1 (6 bases). Trimming removed 0 bases from V and 4 bases from J, with 14 bases in between. The CDR3 is 15 amino acids. The germline V gene has CDR1 SGDLS and CDR2 YYNGEE. The CDR3 nucleotides are TGTGCCAGCAGCGTAGGGGGGCCCGCGGTTTACGAGCAGTACTTC. It yields the protein CASSVGGPAVYEQYF.

The chain links TRBV28 to TRBJ2-5; D perhaps matches TRBD1 (6 bases). Germline V gene sequence: CDR1 MDHEN, CDR2 SYDVKM. The CDR3 consists of 15 residues. V was trimmed by 3 bases and J by 1 base, leaving 12 bases between them. In nucleotides, the CDR3 is TGTGCCAGCAGTTTCACAGGGCCATTCCAAGAGACCCAGTACTTC. It codes for CASSFTGPFQETQYF.

The J gene is TRBJ1-3, the V gene TRBV18; D is perhaps TRBD1 (5 bases). This CDR3 has 17 amino acids. Trimming took off 2 bases at V and 4 bases at J, with 18 bases between the two ends. CDR1 is KGHSH, CDR2 LQKENI, per germline. The CDR3 bases are TGTGCCAGCTCACCAAGTCAGGGCAGTTCGGCCGGAAACACCATATATTTT. It yields the protein CASSPSQGSSAGNTIYF.